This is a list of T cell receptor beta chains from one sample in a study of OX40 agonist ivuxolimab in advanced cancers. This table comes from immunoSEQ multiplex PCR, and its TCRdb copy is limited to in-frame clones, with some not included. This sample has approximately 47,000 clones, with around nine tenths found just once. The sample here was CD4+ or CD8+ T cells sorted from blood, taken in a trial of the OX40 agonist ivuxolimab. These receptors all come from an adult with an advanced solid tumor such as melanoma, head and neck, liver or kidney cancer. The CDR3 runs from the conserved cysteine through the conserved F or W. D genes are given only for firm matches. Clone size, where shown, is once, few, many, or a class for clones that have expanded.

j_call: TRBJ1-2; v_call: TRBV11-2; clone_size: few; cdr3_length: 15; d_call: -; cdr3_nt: TGTGCCAGCAGCCACATACAGGGAAGAGACTATGGCTACACCTTC; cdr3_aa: CASSHIQGRDYGYTF
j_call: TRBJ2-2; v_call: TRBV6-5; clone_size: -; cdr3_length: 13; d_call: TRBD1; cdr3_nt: TGTGCCAGCAGTTACTCTACAGGGGTAGAGCTGTTTTTT; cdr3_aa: CASSYSTGVELFF
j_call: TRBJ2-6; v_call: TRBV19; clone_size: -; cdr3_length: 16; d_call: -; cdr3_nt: TGTGCCAGTAGTATAGTATCCGGGTCTGGGGCCAACGTCCTGACTTTC; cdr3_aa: CASSIVSGSGANVLTF
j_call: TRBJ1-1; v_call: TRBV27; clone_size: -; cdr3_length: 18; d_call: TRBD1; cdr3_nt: TGTGCCAGCAGTCTCTCCCCGGGACAGGGGGCGGTGGGAACTGAAGCTTTCTTT; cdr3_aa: CASSLSPGQGAVGTEAFF
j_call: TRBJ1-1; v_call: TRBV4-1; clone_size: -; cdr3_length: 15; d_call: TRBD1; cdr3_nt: TGCGCCAGCAGCCCGGACAGGGCTGGAATCACTGAAGCTTTCTTT; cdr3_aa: CASSPDRAGITEAFF
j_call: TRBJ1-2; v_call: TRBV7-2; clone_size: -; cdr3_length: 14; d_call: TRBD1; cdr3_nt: TGTGCCAGCAGCACCGGACAGGGGAACTATGGCTACACCTTC; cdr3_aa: CASSTGQGNYGYTF
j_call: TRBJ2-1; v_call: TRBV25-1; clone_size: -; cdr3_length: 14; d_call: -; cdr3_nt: TGTGCCAGCAGTCAGCGGGTCTCCTACAATGAGCAGTTCTTC; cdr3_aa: CASSQRVSYNEQFF
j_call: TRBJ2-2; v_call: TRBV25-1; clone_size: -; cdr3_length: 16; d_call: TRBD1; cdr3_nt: TGTGCCAGCAGTCCCCCTGGGAGACAGGGGGCCGGGGAGCTGTTTTTT; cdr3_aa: CASSPPGRQGAGELFF
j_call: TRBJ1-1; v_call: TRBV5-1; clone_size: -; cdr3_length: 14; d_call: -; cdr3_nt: TGCGCCAGCAGCAGACGAACCTTACAGGGTGAAGCTTTCTTT; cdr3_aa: CASSRRTLQGEAFF
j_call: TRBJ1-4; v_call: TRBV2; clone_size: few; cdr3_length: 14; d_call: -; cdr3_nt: TGTGCCAGCAGGGACGGACGGACTAATGAAAAACTGTTTTTT; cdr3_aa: CASRDGRTNEKLFF
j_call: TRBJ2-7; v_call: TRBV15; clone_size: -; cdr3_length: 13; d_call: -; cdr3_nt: TGTGCCACCGGACGGGGACCAGGTTACGAGCAGTACTTC; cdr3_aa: CATGRGPGYEQYF
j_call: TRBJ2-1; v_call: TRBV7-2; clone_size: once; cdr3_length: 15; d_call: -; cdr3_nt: TGTGCCAGCAGAACACGGGACCAACCCTACAATGAGCAGTTCTTC; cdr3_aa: CASRTRDQPYNEQFF
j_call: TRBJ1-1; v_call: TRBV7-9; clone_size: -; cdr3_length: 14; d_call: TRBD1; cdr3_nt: TGTGCCACCTACAGGGGGGCCGCGGACACTGAAGCTTTCTTT; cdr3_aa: CATYRGAADTEAFF
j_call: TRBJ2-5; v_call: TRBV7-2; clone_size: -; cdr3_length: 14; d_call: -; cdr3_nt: TGTGCCAGCAGCTTAGCAGGGTTTCAAGAGACCCAGTACTTC; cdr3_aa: CASSLAGFQETQYF
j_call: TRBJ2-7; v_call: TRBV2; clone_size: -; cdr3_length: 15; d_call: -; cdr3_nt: TGTGCCAGCACCCCAATGGCGGGTAGCTCCTACGAGCAGTACTTC; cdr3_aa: CASTPMAGSSYEQYF
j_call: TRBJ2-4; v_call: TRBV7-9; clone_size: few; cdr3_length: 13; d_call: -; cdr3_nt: TGTGCCAGCAGCCTCAGGGGGGCTAACATTCAGTACTTC; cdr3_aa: CASSLRGANIQYF
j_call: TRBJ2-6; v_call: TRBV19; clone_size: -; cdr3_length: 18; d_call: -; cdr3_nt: TGTGCCAGTAGTACGGGACGACAGGCCTCCTCTGGGGCCAACGTCCTGACTTTC; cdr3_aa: CASSTGRQASSGANVLTF
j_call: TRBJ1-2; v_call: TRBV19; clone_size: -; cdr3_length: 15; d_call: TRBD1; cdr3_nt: TGTGCCAGTAGTCTTGGACAGGGAGGGACGGAAGGCTACACCTTC; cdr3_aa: CASSLGQGGTEGYTF
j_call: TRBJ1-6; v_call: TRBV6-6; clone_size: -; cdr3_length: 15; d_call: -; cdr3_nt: TGTGCCAGCAGTTACCAACAGAGTTGGGGGTCACCCCTCCACTTT; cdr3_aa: CASSYQQSWGSPLHF
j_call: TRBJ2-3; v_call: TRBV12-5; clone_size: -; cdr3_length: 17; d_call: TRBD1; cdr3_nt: TGTGCTAGTGGTTCAGGACAGGGGCCGCGTGTCACAGATACGCAGTATTTT; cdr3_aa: CASGSGQGPRVTDTQYF
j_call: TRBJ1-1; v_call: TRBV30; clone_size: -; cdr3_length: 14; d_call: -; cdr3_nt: TGTGCCTGGAGGACGGGACATAGGAACACTGAAGCTTTCTTT; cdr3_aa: CAWRTGHRNTEAFF
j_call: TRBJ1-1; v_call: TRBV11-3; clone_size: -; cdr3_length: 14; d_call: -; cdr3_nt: TGTGCCAGCAGCTTAACGATGGGGGGGAATGAAGCTTTCTTT; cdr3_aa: CASSLTMGGNEAFF
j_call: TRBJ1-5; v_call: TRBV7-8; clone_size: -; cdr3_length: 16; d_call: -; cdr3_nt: TGTGCCAGCAGCCTAACCGGACAGATCTCTAATCAGCCCCAGCATTTT; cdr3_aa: CASSLTGQISNQPQHF
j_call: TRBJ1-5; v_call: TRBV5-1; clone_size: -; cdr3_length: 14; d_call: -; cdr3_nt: TGCGCCAGCAGCTTGGGGGGGGCGGGTCAGCCCCAGCATTTT; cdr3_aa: CASSLGGAGQPQHF
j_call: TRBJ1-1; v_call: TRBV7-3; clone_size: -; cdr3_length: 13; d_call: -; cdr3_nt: TGTGCCAGCAGCTTACAGGGCAACACTGAAGCTTTCTTT; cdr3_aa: CASSLQGNTEAFF
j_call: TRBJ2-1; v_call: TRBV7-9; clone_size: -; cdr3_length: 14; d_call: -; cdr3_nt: TGTGCCAGCAGCGACGGGGGGCGGCGAAATGAGCAGTTCTTC; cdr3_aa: CASSDGGRRNEQFF
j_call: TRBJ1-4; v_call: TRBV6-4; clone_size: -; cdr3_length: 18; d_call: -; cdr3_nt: TGTGCCAGCAGTGAGTGTAGCAGTCTCCCAGTCGACAATGAAAAACTGTTTTTT; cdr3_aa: CASSECSSLPVDNEKLFF
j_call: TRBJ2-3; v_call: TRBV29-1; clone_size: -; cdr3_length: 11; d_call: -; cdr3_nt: TGCAGCGTTGAATACGCCCATACGCAGTATTTT; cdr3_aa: CSVEYAHTQYF
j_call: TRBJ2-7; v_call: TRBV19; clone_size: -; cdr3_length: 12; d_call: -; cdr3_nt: TGTGCCAGTAGTATCGGGCAGGGGAAGCAGTACTTC; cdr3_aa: CASSIGQGKQYF
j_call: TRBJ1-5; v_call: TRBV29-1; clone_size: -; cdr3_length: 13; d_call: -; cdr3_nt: TGCAGCGTTGTACAGGGAGTCAATCAGCCCCAGCATTTT; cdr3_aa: CSVVQGVNQPQHF
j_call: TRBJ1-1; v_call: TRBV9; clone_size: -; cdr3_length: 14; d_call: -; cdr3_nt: TGTGCCAGCAGCCCACTGGTTAGGGACACTGAAGCTTTCTTT; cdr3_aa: CASSPLVRDTEAFF
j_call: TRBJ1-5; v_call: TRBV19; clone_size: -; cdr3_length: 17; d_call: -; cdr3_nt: TGTGCCAGTAGCGATCTTGAAAGACAGGCGGGGAATCAGCCCCAGCATTTT; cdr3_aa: CASSDLERQAGNQPQHF
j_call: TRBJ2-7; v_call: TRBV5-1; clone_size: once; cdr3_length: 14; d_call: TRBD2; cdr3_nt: TGCGCCAGCAGCCCTAGCGGGGGGGCCTACGAGCAGTACTTC; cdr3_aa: CASSPSGGAYEQYF
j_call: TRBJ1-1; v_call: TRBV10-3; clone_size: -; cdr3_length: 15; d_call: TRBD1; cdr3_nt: TGTGCCATCACCCGACAGGGGGGGTTGAACACTGAAGCTTTCTTT; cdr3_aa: CAITRQGGLNTEAFF
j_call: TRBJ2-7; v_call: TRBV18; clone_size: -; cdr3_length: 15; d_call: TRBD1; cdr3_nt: TGTGCCAGCTCACTTGGGACAGCATCCTCCTACGAGCAGTACTTC; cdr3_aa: CASSLGTASSYEQYF
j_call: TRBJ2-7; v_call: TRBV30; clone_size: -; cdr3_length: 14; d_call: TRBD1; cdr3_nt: TGTGCCTGGTCCCGGGACAGGGGAGACTACGAGCAGTACTTC; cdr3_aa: CAWSRDRGDYEQYF
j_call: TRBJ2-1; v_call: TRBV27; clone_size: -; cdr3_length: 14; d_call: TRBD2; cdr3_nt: TGTGCCAGCAGAACCGGGACTAGCGGGGGTGAGCAGTTCTTC; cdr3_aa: CASRTGTSGGEQFF
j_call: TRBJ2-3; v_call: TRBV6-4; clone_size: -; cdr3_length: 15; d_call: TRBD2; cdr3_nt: TGTGCCAGCAGTGACTCGGCGGGGGGGCAAGATACGCAGTATTTT; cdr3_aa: CASSDSAGGQDTQYF
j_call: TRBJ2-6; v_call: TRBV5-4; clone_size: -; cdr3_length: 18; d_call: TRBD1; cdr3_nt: TGTGCCAGCAGCGTAGGGGGCCCCAGGCTCTCTGGGGCCAACGTCCTGACTTTC; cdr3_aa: CASSVGGPRLSGANVLTF
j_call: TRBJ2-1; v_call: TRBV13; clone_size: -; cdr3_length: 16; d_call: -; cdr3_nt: TGTGCCAGCAGCTTAGGCCTTGGGGCGTACTACAATGAGCAGTTCTTC; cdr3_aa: CASSLGLGAYYNEQFF
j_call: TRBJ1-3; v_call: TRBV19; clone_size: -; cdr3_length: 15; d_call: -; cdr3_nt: TGTGCCAGTAGTATCGCGGCGGGGGGAGGAAACACCATATATTTT; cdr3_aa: CASSIAAGGGNTIYF
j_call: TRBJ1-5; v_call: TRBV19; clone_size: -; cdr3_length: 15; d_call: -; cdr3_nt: TGTGCCACCGTCCCCTTTGGGGGTAGCAATCAGCCCCAGCATTTT; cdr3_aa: CATVPFGGSNQPQHF
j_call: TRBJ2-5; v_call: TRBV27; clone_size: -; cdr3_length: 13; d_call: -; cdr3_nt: TGTGCCAGCTTAGACCCGCGGTATGCGACCCAGTACTTC; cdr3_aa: CASLDPRYATQYF
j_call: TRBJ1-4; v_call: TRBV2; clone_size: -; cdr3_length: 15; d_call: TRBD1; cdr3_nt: TGTGCCAGCCGAAGACAGGGATCAACTAATGAAAAACTGTTTTTT; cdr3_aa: CASRRQGSTNEKLFF
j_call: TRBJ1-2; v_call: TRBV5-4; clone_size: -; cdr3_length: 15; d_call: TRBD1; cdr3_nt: TGTGCCAGCAGCTTGAGACAGGGCCGCGTCTATGGCTACACCTTC; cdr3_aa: CASSLRQGRVYGYTF
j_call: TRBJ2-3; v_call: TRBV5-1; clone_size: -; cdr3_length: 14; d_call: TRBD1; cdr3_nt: TGCGCCAGCAGCTGGACAGGGCTCGGAGATACGCAGTATTTT; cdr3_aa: CASSWTGLGDTQYF
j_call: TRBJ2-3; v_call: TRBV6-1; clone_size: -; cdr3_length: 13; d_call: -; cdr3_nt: TGTGCCAGCAACGGACCCCGCACAGATACGCAGTATTTT; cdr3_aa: CASNGPRTDTQYF
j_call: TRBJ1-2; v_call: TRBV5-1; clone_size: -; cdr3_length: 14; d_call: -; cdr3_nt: TGCGCCAGCAGCTTGGCCGGGCAGGGGACTGGCTACACCTTC; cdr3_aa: CASSLAGQGTGYTF
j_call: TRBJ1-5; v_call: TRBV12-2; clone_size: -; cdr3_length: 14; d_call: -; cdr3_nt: TGTGCAAGTCGCGCCTATTCTCACGGGGGGCCCCAGCATTTT; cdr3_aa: CASRAYSHGGPQHF
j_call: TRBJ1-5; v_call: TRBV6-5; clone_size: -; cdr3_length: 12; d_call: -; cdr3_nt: TGTGCCAGCACCCACACAAATCAGCCCCAGCATTTT; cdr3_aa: CASTHTNQPQHF
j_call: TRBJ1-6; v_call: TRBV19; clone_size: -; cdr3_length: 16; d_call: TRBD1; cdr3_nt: TGTGCCAGTAGTAAACCGGGACAGGGATTTAATTCACCCCTCCACTTT; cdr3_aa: CASSKPGQGFNSPLHF
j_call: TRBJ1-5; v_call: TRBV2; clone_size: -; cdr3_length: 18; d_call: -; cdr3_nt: TGTGCCAGCAGTGAAAAGGGAACGAGAAGCTTCAGCAATCAGCCCCAGCATTTT; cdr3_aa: CASSEKGTRSFSNQPQHF
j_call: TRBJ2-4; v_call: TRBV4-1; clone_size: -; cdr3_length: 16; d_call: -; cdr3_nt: TGCGCCAGCAGCCAATTGCTTTACTCGGCCAAAAACATTCAGTACTTC; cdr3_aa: CASSQLLYSAKNIQYF
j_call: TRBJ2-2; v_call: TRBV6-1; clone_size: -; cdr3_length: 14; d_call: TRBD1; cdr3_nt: TGTGCCAGCAGTTCAGGGGGTTCCACCGGGGAGCTGTTTTTT; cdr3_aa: CASSSGGSTGELFF
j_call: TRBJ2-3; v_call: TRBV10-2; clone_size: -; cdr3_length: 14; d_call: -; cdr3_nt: TGCGCCAGCGTCGAGGGTAGTTTCACAGATACGCAGTATTTT; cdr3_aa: CASVEGSFTDTQYF
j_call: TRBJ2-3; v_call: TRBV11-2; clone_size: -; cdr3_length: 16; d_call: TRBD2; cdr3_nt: TGTGCCAGCAGCATACGACTAGCGGGAACCACAGATACGCAGTATTTT; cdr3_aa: CASSIRLAGTTDTQYF
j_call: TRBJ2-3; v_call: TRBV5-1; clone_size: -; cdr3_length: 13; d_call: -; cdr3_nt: TGCGCCAGCAGCCTGGGAAACGCGGATACGCAGTATTTT; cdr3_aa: CASSLGNADTQYF